The sample holds a few counts of the clone carrying this T cell receptor (beta chain). Its antigen is unidentified. This CDR3 has 14 amino acids. V shed 3 bases and J shed 3 bases, with 12 bases lying between them. Germline assignment: CDR1 SGHDT and CDR2 YYEEEE. Blood RNA came from unsorted whole blood; germline DNA was also extracted. HBV chronically infected the treatment-naive patients. The data belong to a study of tumor-infiltrating lymphocytes in primary liver carcinoma. Study-level findings and limits: Tumor region pairs outstripped tumor-adjacent and tumor-blood pairs in overlap. A significantly higher top-250-clone fraction was recorded for tumors than for blood (p = 0.039).

Constant-region priming of around 500 ng total RNA yielded TCR beta cDNA. Investigators got TCR beta libraries out of three nested multiplex PCR rounds, done with slightly modified ARM-PCR. Primers for the first two PCR rounds were TRBV1-TRBV30 forward primers and a C-beta reverse primer (roughly 10 cycles per round). TCRdb re-called the multiplex PCR reads through MiXCR, storing one row per CDR3 protein. This table has about 330,000 distinct CDR3 sequences, less than 75% appearing once. This clonotype was sampled from a man aged 35 to 55 with primary liver carcinoma and hepatitis B virus infection. The chain has TRBV5-6 and TRBJ2-5, with no clear D. What was sequenced was peripheral blood. CDR3 sequence reads: CASSSLNREETQYF. Here the CDR3 DNA reads TGTGCCAGCAGCTCCTTGAATAGGGAAGAGACCCAGTACTTC.